This record concerns one T cell receptor beta chain sequence. The antigen is undetermined. The entry originates in a study of cytomegalovirus exposure and HLA in healthy donors. Study conclusions and caveats: Rare TCR sequences predominated, though certain public TCRs were found in many donors. The availability of immune exposure information extended only to CMV serostatus.

The PCR ran on 60 Vbeta and 13 Jbeta primers. Profiling relied on immunoSEQ multiplex PCR, and the TCRdb table lists in-frame clones only, not all of them. The sample table includes some 130,000 clones. The CDR3 extends over 17 amino acids. Germline V gene data show CDR1 as SGHDT and CDR2 as YYEEEE. Trimming stripped 0 bases from V and 3 bases from J, with 17 bases between. This sequence originates from a man between 18 and 29 years old in good health and CMV-seronegative. The sequenced material came from PBMCs. The chain carries TRBV5-6 and TRBJ2-3, with D possibly matching TRBD2 (6 bases). CDR3 residues: CASSLASSGRPTDTQYF. DNA of the CDR3: TGTGCCAGCAGCTTGGCCTCATCGGGGAGGCCGACAGATACGCAGTATTTT.